This T cell receptor (beta chain) was obtained from a study of cytomegalovirus exposure and HLA in healthy donors. The V gene's germline CDR1 is MDHEN and CDR2 SYDVKM. The junction had 9 bases not matched to a gene; V was cut back by 4 bases and J by 3 bases. The CDR3 has 16 residues. This PCR relied on a set of 60 Vbeta primers and 13 Jbeta primers. Profiling relied on immunoSEQ multiplex PCR, and the TCRdb table lists in-frame clones only, not all of them. The sample carries 170,000 or so clones, roughly 73% recorded once. As for this clone: Its cognate antigen is unknown.

Study observations and caveats: Among TCR sequences, most were rare, though some public TCRs appeared in many donors.

The sequenced sample was PBMCs. The TCR originated in a woman in her 30s in good health and CMV-seronegative. The chain joins TRBV28 to TRBJ1-5, with TRBD1 matching 7 bases. The CDR3 sequence is CASSSPQTGHNQPQHF. The CDR3 nucleotides are TGTGCCAGCAGTTCCCCTCAGACAGGGCACAATCAGCCCCAGCATTTT.